This entry lists 29 T cell receptor beta chains sequenced from one sample in a study of post-analysis software for immune sequencing data. General observations from the study: The study found TRBV5-6, TRBV5-1 and TRBV20-1 among about five TRBV segments more frequent in patients than controls.

Antigens for these TCRs are unknown. Sequencing libraries made from TCR beta cDNA carried unique molecular identifiers. One entry per CDR3 protein, called by TCRdb with MiXCR from the PCR reads. The sample includes about 400,000 distinct CDR3 sequences, approximately 38% of them seen just once. The sample taken for sequencing was blood. The receptors were gathered from a girl between 10 and 17 years old with multiple sclerosis.

The DNA for the CDR3 is TGTGCCATCAGGGGTAGTAAAGAGACCCAGTACTTC. Its protein product is CAIRGSKETQYF. This sequence joins TRBV10-3 and TRBJ2-5; no clear D gene. Germline V gives CDR1 ENHRY, CDR2 SYGVKD. The CDR3 has 12 amino acids. The V end lost 6 bases, the J end lost 3 bases, and 8 bases lay between the germline ends.

This sequence joins TRBV14 and TRBJ2-1; D is unresolved. CDR1 and CDR2 (germline): SGHDN, FVKESK. The CDR3 loop spans 13 amino acids. Trimming removed 0 bases from V and 6 bases from J, with 6 bases in between. In nucleotides, the CDR3 is TGTGCCAGCAGCCAAGATAGGGTCAATGAGCAGTTCTTC. The encoded protein is CASSQDRVNEQFF. Using reference TRBV14 and TRBJ2-1 for the parts outside the CDR3, the full variable domain is EAGVTQFPSHSVIEKGQTVTLRCDPISGHDNLYWYRRVMGKEIKFLLHFVKESKQDESGMPNNRFLAERTGGTYSTLKVQPAELEDSGVYFCASSQDRVNEQFFGPGTRLTVL.

This rearrangement joins TRBV6-5 to TRBJ2-2; 9 bases agree with TRBD1. This CDR3 region has 16 residues. The germline V gene encodes CDR1 MNHEY and CDR2 SVGAGI. V was clipped by 9 bases and J by 2 bases; unmatched bases: 10. The CDR3 DNA reads as TGTGCCAGTAATAAGGGACAGGGTTTTAACACCGGGGAGCTGTTTTTT. Translation: CASNKGQGFNTGELFF.

This clonotype was found once. The gene calls are TRBV3-1 and TRBJ2-1; D not certain. Trimming removed 8 bases at V and 4 bases at J, with 18 bases between. The CDR3 totals 15 residues. CDR1 and CDR2 from the germline V gene are LGHDT and YNNKEL (reference sequence). The DNA of the CDR3 is TGTGCCAGCGTCCGAGCAGGTACTGGATACAATGAGCAGTTCTTC. Amino acid sequence: CASVRAGTGYNEQFF.

This clonotype has only one observation. This CDR3 reads CASSYSATSQPQHF. The CDR3 nucleotides read TGTGCCAGCAGTTACTCGGCTACAAGTCAGCCCCAGCATTTT. This rearrangement joins TRBV6-5 to TRBJ1-5, with D hard to call. Germline assignment: CDR1 MNHEY and CDR2 SVGAGI. V lost 0 bases and J 6 bases, leaving 9 bases between the germline ends. This CDR3 comprises 14 residues.

This chain joins TRBV6-5 and TRBJ2-7; the D gene is possibly TRBD2 (6 bases). With the DNA end fitting TRBJ2-5 better, the J assignment may be wrong. The V gene's germline CDR1 is MNHEY and CDR2 SVGAGI. This CDR3 contains 14 residues. CDR3 nucleotide sequence: TGTGCCAGCAGTCGACTAGAGTCCCAGAAGACCCAGTACTTC. Its translation: CASSRLESQKTQYF.

Only one count was recorded for this clonotype. The J gene is TRBJ1-2, the V gene TRBV7-2; TRBD1 agrees at 7 bases. Germline CDR1 is SGHTA and CDR2 is FQGNSA. The ends lost 4 bases at V and 7 bases at J; junction bases unmatched: 12. The CDR3 spans 15 residues. CDR3 coding DNA: TGTGCCAGCAGCTCGACAGGGATAGTAGTCGGTGGCTACACCTTC. It specifies CASSSTGIVVGGYTF.

The chain has TRBV5-1 and TRBJ2-3; D ambiguous. V lost 4 bases to trimming and J lost 2 bases, with 14 bases between them. The V gene's germline CDR1 is SGHRS and CDR2 YFSETQ. This CDR3 has 15 residues. The CDR3 sequence: CASSVRPAYTDTQYF. The CDR3 bases are TGCGCCAGCAGCGTGAGGCCAGCTTACACAGATACGCAGTATTTT.

This clonotype was observed a few times. The CDR3 region is CASSYADRRNYGYTF. CDR3 nucleotide sequence: TGTGCCAGCAGTTATGCGGACAGGCGAAACTATGGCTACACCTTC. V is TRBV28 and J is TRBJ1-2, with 7 nucleotides matching TRBD1. CDR3 size: 15 residues. Trimming cost V 4 bases and J 2 bases; bases outside gene matches: 7. The germline gives CDR1 MDHEN, CDR2 SYDVKM.

The CDR3 coding sequence is TGTGCCAGCAGCCGCGGAAGGACCTACGAGCAGTACTTC. It encodes CASSRGRTYEQYF. This chain links TRBV11-2 with TRBJ2-5, with unresolved D. The DNA matches TRBJ2-7 better at its end, which makes the J call doubtful. The germline V gene has CDR1 SGHAT and CDR2 FQNNGV. This CDR3 is 13 amino acids long.

The chain combines TRBV4-1 with TRBJ2-1; a possible D gene is TRBD2 (5 bases). V lost 3 bases and J 7 bases, leaving 19 bases between the germline ends. The CDR3 runs to 16 residues. Germline V gives CDR1 MGHRA, CDR2 YSYEKL. The CDR3 DNA follows: TGCGCCAGCAGCCATGTAACTATTCCTACGGGGAATGAGCAGTTCTTC. It yields the protein CASSHVTIPTGNEQFF.

The chain couples TRBV29-1 to TRBJ2-3; D is ambiguous. This CDR3 has 12 amino acids. V lost 3 bases and J 5 bases, leaving 9 bases between the germline ends. Germline V gives CDR1 SQVTM, CDR2 ANQGSEA. CDR3 loop: CSVEERLDTQYF. CDR3 sequence (DNA): TGCAGCGTTGAGGAAAGACTAGATACGCAGTATTTT.

This clonotype was observed a few times. The chain links TRBV5-4 to TRBJ2-1; D call uncertain. The CDR3 extends over 15 amino acids. V lost 2 bases and J lost 7, with 16 bases in between. CDR1 and CDR2 from the germline V gene are SGHNT and YYREEE (reference sequence). The chain's CDR3 is CASSFRAGKTNEQFF. CDR3 sequence (DNA): TGTGCCAGCAGCTTCCGGGCTGGGAAGACGAATGAGCAGTTCTTC.

In this sample, this clonotype turned up many times. The V gene is TRBV10-2, the J gene TRBJ2-5; 10 positions agree with TRBD2. The germline V gene encodes CDR1 WSHSY and CDR2 SAAADI. The CDR3 consists of 15 residues. V shed 7 bases and J 1 base; nucleotides not matched to a gene: 6. CDR3 nucleotide sequence: TGCGCCAGCACCTTAGCGGGGGGCCGCCAAGAGACCCAGTACTTC. Protein sequence: CASTLAGGRQETQYF.

The V gene is TRBV12-3 or TRBV12-4, the J gene TRBJ1-2, with D unresolved. Trimming removed 6 bases from V and 10 bases from J, with 21 bases in between. The length of the CDR3 is 14 residues. This CDR3 is CASSPQSLRDDYTF. Here the CDR3 DNA reads TGTGCCAGCAGCCCCCAGTCGCTGAGGGATGACTACACCTTC.

On this clonotype: This clone may be a read error of a much larger clone one base away. Written as DNA, the CDR3 is TGTGCCAGCAGCTGGGACAGGGGGACCAGCACAGATACGCAGTATTTT. The encoded protein is CASSWDRGTSTDTQYF. The chain is built from TRBV12-3 or TRBV12-4 and TRBJ2-3, with 11 bases identical to TRBD1. This CDR3 is built from 16 residues. With V trimmed by 6 bases and J by 0 bases, 5 bases remained unmatched.

Of note for this clonotype: This may stem from a read error, because a much larger clone lies one nucleotide away. The chain has TRBV5-1 and TRBJ2-4, with 9 bases lining up with TRBD1. The DNA end is more similar to TRBJ2-7, so the J call may be wrong. Germline V gene lookup returns CDR1 SGHRS and CDR2 YFSETQ. This CDR3 region has 15 residues. The CDR3 DNA sequence: TGCGCCGGCAGCTTGTGGGACAGGGTGAGCCACGAGCAGTACTTC. This translates into CAGSLWDRVSHEQYF.

This clonotype was counted only a few times. Germline is not matched at one junction end, which may reflect a read error. V gene TRBV5-1 combines with J gene TRBJ2-5; a possible D gene is TRBD1 (7 bases). Germline CDR1 is SGHRS and CDR2 is YFSETQ. The CDR3 is 14 amino acids. In nucleotides, the CDR3 is TGTGCCAGCAGCTTGACAGGGACTCAAGAGACCCAGTACTTC. Its protein product is CASSLTGTQETQYF.

Comments on this clonotype: Germline and junction disagree at one end, which may indicate a read error. The CDR3 sequence is CAGRTQETQYF. The DNA for the CDR3 is TGTGCCGGCAGAACGCAAGAGACCCAGTACTTC. The J gene is TRBJ2-5, the V gene TRBV6-2 or TRBV6-3; D gene unclear. Germline V CDR1 and CDR2: MNHEY, SVGEGT. This CDR3 is 11 amino acids long.

The V and J genes are TRBV28 and TRBJ2-7, with TRBD2 matching over 12 bases. Unmatched junction bases numbered 12, after V lost 5 bases and J lost 10 bases. CDR1 is MDHEN and CDR2 is SYDVKM in the germline V gene. The CDR3 consists of 15 residues. The CDR3 spells CASSPGLAGTEIQYF. In DNA, the CDR3 is TGTGCCAGCAGTCCAGGACTAGCGGGGACGGAGATCCAGTACTTC.

The J gene is TRBJ1-5, the V gene TRBV10-3; 9 bases align to TRBD1. Germline lookup yields CDR1 ENHRY and CDR2 SYGVKD. J lost 6 bases, V lost 5 bases, and 5 bases had no gene match. CDR3 length equals 14 residues. This chain's CDR3 is CAISLQDRGQPQHF. CDR3 sequence (DNA): TGTGCCATCAGTCTTCAGGACAGGGGTCAGCCCCAGCATTTT.

This clonotype was found many times. The chain carries TRBV7-9 and TRBJ1-2; TRBD1 matches 8 bases. CDR3 length: 13 amino acids. J was trimmed by 3 bases and V by 5 bases; bases with no gene match: 2. CDR1 SEHNR and CDR2 FQNEAQ come from the germline V gene (reference sequence). The CDR3 loop is CASSPTGDYGYTF. The CDR3 nucleotides are TGTGCCAGCAGCCCGACAGGGGACTATGGCTACACCTTC.

In this sample, this clonotype turned up a few times. The V gene is TRBV12-3 or TRBV12-4, the J gene TRBJ1-2, with TRBD1 identical over 9 bases. V shed 5 bases and J 9 bases; nucleotides not matched to a gene: 10. This CDR3 has 14 amino acids. The CDR3 DNA sequence: TGTGCCAGCAGTCCGAACAGGGGGCTAGTTAGCTACACCTTC. Amino acids: CASSPNRGLVSYTF.

This chain connects TRBV11-2 to TRBJ1-1; 10 bases match TRBD1. This CDR3 contains 12 residues. The trim removed 3 bases at V and 8 bases at J, leaving 0 bases unmatched. Germline V gene sequence: CDR1 SGHAT, CDR2 FQNNGV. CDR3 coding DNA: TGTGCCAGCAGCTTGACAGGGGGCGAAGCTTTCTTT. Its protein product is CASSLTGGEAFF.

In its sample, this clonotype was seen a few times. CDR3 in amino acids: CSAPELNTGELFF. The CDR3 nucleotides read TGCAGTGCACCTGAGTTGAACACCGGGGAGCTGTTTTTT. The chain recombines TRBV20-1 with TRBJ2-2; D remains unclear. The CDR3 runs to 13 residues. Germline assignment: CDR1 DFQATT and CDR2 SNEGSKA (reference sequence). Trimming took off 6 bases at V and 1 base at J, with 9 bases between the two ends.

This clonotype occurred a few times. V and J are TRBV11-3 and TRBJ2-5, with a weak D call TRBD2 (6 bases). Trimming cost V 6 bases and J 2 bases, with 13 bases left between them. This CDR3 comprises 14 residues. CDR1 is SGHNT, CDR2 YENEEA, per germline. The CDR3: CASRRDFPQETQYF. CDR3 nucleotides: TGTGCCAGCAGACGGGACTTTCCGCAAGAGACCCAGTACTTC.

The V gene is TRBV5-1, the J gene TRBJ2-3, with 8 bases matching TRBD2. The CDR3 length is 14 residues. Germline V gene lookup returns CDR1 SGHRS and CDR2 YFSETQ. V shed 5 bases and J 3 bases; nucleotides not matched to a gene: 5. CDR3 DNA: TGCGCCAGCAGAATTAGCGGGGATACAGATACGCAGTATTTT. Protein product: CASRISGDTDTQYF.

This clonotype was seen a handful of times. The chain uses TRBV20-1 and TRBJ1-5; 7 bases are shared with TRBD1. CDR1 and CDR2 (germline): DFQATT, SNEGSKA (reference sequence). V trimming: 3 bases; J trimming: 3 bases; junction bases outside the gene matches: 11. The CDR3 is 16 residues long. DNA for the CDR3: TGCAGTGCTAGGGGGACAGAGGATCTCCTCAATCAGCCCCAGCATTTT. Translating it yields CSARGTEDLLNQPQHF.

This clonotype was seen only a few times. This chain uses TRBV5-5 with TRBJ2-1, with D possibly being TRBD1 (5 bases). The CDR3 runs 14 residues. Germline lookup yields CDR1 SGHKS and CDR2 YYEKEE (reference sequence). The V end was cut by 1 base, the J end by 8 bases, with 13 bases between. The CDR3 protein is CASSLSPQADEQFF. The CDR3 nucleotides are TGTGCCAGCAGCTTGAGTCCACAGGCCGATGAGCAGTTCTTC. Based on the CDR3 plus reference TRBV5-5 and TRBJ2-1, the full variable domain is DAGVTQSPTHLIKTRGQQVTLRCSPISGHKSVSWYQQVLGQGPQFIFQYYEKEERGRGNFPDRFSARQFPNYSSELNVNALLLGDSALYLCASSLSPQADEQFFGPGTRLTVL.